The 30 T cell receptor beta chains in this list originate from one sample, sequenced in a study of cytomegalovirus exposure and HLA in healthy donors. The data were produced by immunoSEQ multiplex PCR, yet TCRdb's version contains in-frame clones alone and is incomplete. The data hold 130,000 to 150,000 clones, with roughly nine tenths observed a single time. The material sequenced was PBMCs. The receptors shown here come from a man younger than 30 in good health and CMV-seronegative.

The rearrangement links TRBV27 to TRBJ2-5, with D possibly TRBD1 on 6 matching bases. CDR3 length equals 14 residues. Germline lookup yields CDR1 MNHEY and CDR2 SMNVEV (reference sequence). V was clipped by 5 bases and J by 4 bases, with 14 bases between them. CDR3 protein: CASSPPRGRETQYF. The DNA for the CDR3 is TGTGCCAGCAGTCCGCCCAGGGGTAGAGAGACCCAGTACTTC.

The chain has TRBV10-3 and TRBJ2-7, with 8 bases that match TRBD2. The CDR3 loop spans 14 amino acids. With V trimmed by 0 bases and J by 6 bases, 4 bases remained unmatched. From germline, CDR1 is ENHRY and CDR2 SYGVKD. The CDR3, as DNA: TGTGCCATCAGTGAGTCAGGCGGGAGGTCCGAGCAGTACTTC. Translating it yields CAISESGGRSEQYF.

The chain is built from TRBV19 and TRBJ1-5; 7 bases are shared with TRBD1. The junction had 4 bases not matched to a gene; V was cut back by 4 bases and J by 4 bases. Germline loops: CDR1 LNHDA, CDR2 SQIVND (reference sequence). The CDR3 is 14 residues long. CDR3 amino acids: CASSNRQGNQPQHF. CDR3 bases: TGTGCCAGTAGTAATCGACAGGGAAATCAGCCCCAGCATTTT.

The rearrangement joins TRBV7-2 to TRBJ1-1; 10 nucleotides align to TRBD1. Germline V gives CDR1 SGHTA, CDR2 FQGNSA. V lost 1 base, J lost 9 bases, and 14 bases stayed unmatched. This CDR3 is built from 17 residues. The CDR3 coding sequence is TGTGCCAGCAGCTTAGGAGGAGCTGCGGGACAGGGGACACAAGCTTTCTTT. Translated: CASSLGGAAGQGTQAFF.

This clone showed up just once. V usage is TRBV27 and J usage is TRBJ1-2; D gene unclear. CDR1 and CDR2 (germline): MNHEY, SMNVEV (reference sequence). The V end was cut by 5 bases, the J end by 4 bases, with 14 bases between. The CDR3 sequence is 14 residues long. CDR3 bases: TGTGCCAGCAGTCCCTCGACAAACTTCTATGGCTACACCTTC. Translating gives CASSPSTNFYGYTF.

The chain joins TRBV18 to TRBJ2-1, with TRBD2 matching 9 bases. The trim removed 3 bases at V and 7 bases at J, leaving 7 bases unmatched. This CDR3 spans 15 amino acids. Germline V gives CDR1 KGHSH, CDR2 LQKENI. CDR3 in amino acids: CASSPAAGGQNEQFF. The CDR3 DNA reads as TGTGCCAGCTCACCCGCGGCGGGGGGGCAGAATGAGCAGTTCTTC.

This chain joins TRBV5-6 and TRBJ1-5; 9 bases are shared with TRBD1. The ends lost 4 bases at V and 9 bases at J; junction bases unmatched: 11. The CDR3 loop spans 15 amino acids. Per germline, CDR1 SGHDT and CDR2 YYEEEE. The CDR3 DNA is TGTGCCAGCAGCCTCTCACTTGGACAGGGGCTGCCCCAGCATTTT. Translation gives CASSLSLGQGLPQHF.

V is TRBV5-6 and J is TRBJ2-1; 7 bases match TRBD1. Germline values: CDR1 SGHDT, CDR2 YYEEEE. The CDR3 consists of 18 residues. V dropped 4 bases and J dropped 4; count of bases not matched to a gene: 17. DNA of the CDR3: TGTGCCAGCAGCCCGACGGGTAGGGGGCCAACGGGGTACAATGAGCAGTTCTTC. The encoded protein is CASSPTGRGPTGYNEQFF.

The chain joins TRBV28 to TRBJ2-2; D not resolved. V was clipped by 3 bases and J by 5 bases, with 10 bases between them. The CDR3 is made up of 14 amino acids. CDR1 and CDR2 (germline): MDHEN, SYDVKM. The CDR3 DNA follows: TGTGCCAGCAGTTTCCCCCACGGGACCGGGGAGCTGTTTTTT. Residues: CASSFPHGTGELFF.

The chain links TRBV29-1 to TRBJ1-1, with 7 positions matching TRBD1. The germline gives CDR1 SQVTM, CDR2 ANQGSEA. The length of the CDR3 is 13 residues. Unmatched junction bases numbered 7, after V lost 6 bases and J lost 3 bases. CDR3 amino acids: CSVRQGSDTEAFF. CDR3 nucleotides: TGCAGCGTGAGACAGGGATCGGACACTGAAGCTTTCTTT.

The V gene is TRBV28, the J gene TRBJ2-7, with TRBD1 identical over 8 bases. The germline gives CDR1 MDHEN, CDR2 SYDVKM. This CDR3 region has 14 residues. V trimming: 6 bases; J trimming: 3 bases; junction bases outside the gene matches: 7. The CDR3 nucleotides are TGTGCCAGCAGGAACAGGGGGGCGAGCTACGAGCAGTACTTC. Translating it yields CASRNRGASYEQYF.

The CDR3 region is CASSSTGGPYEQYF. The CDR3, as DNA: TGTGCCAGCAGCTCAACGGGGGGCCCCTACGAGCAGTACTTC. The chain combines TRBV5-6 with TRBJ2-7; tentatively, D is TRBD2 (7 bases). CDR1 is SGHDT and CDR2 is YYEEEE in the germline V gene. V lost 3 bases and J lost 2, with 12 bases in between. The CDR3 sequence is 14 residues long.

V and J are TRBV6-5 and TRBJ1-2; 8 positions match TRBD1. J lost 4 bases, V lost 7 bases, and 11 bases had no gene match. CDR1 and CDR2 from the germline V gene are MNHEY and SVGAGI. This CDR3 is built from 15 residues. The CDR3 spells CASTERQGRSYGYTF. CDR3 nucleotides: TGTGCCAGCACCGAGAGACAGGGGCGGAGCTATGGCTACACCTTC.

This clone came up once. The rearrangement links TRBV19 to TRBJ1-5; 8 bases are shared with TRBD1. This CDR3 contains 17 residues. The trim removed 9 bases at V and 7 bases at J, leaving 20 bases unmatched. Germline CDR1 reads LNHDA; CDR2 reads SQIVND (reference sequence). The CDR3 DNA reads TGTGCCAGCAGGAAGCGGTCCGGACAGGGATTTGGCCAGCCCCAGCATTTT. Translating gives CASRKRSGQGFGQPQHF.

V usage is TRBV2 and J usage is TRBJ2-3; TRBD1 is a possible D gene (6 bases). The CDR3 is 12 residues long. Trimming removed 7 bases from V and 4 bases from J, with 9 bases in between. Germline-derived CDR1 and CDR2 are SNHLY and FYNNEI. CDR3 residues: CASTNRADTQYF. For the CDR3, the DNA is TGTGCCAGCACCAACAGGGCAGATACGCAGTATTTT.

This clone appeared a single time. This chain joins TRBV2 and TRBJ2-5; 7 nucleotides line up with TRBD1. V was pared by 6 bases and J by 5 bases, with 3 bases of the junction left unmatched. Germline V lookup: CDR1 SNHLY, CDR2 FYNNEI. This CDR3 has 12 residues. CDR3 region: CASRGQKETQYF. The CDR3 DNA is TGTGCCAGCAGGGGACAGAAGGAGACCCAGTACTTC.

The CDR3, as DNA: TGTGCCAGTAGTACTCCGGGACAGGGCCAATTGGGTACGCAGTATTTT. As protein: CASSTPGQGQLGTQYF. This chain joins TRBV19 and TRBJ2-3; 9 nucleotides agree with TRBD1. The CDR3 has 16 amino acids. Germline CDR1 LNHDA, CDR2 SQIVND (reference sequence). J lost 8 bases, V lost 4 bases, and 13 bases had no gene match.

Only a few counts were recorded for this clone. The V and J genes are TRBV7-8 and TRBJ1-2, with D possibly being TRBD1 (6 bases). The CDR3 is made up of 15 amino acids. CDR1 is SGHVS and CDR2 is FQNEAQ in the germline V gene. Trimming took 5 bases from V and 4 from J, leaving 17 bases between them. CDR3 DNA sequence: TGTGCCAGCAGCACAACAGGGAATGGGGCCTATGGCTACACCTTC. The encoded protein is CASSTTGNGAYGYTF.

The J gene is TRBJ2-7, the V gene TRBV4-2; TRBD2 agrees at 10 bases. V was pared by 2 bases and J by 7 bases, with 8 bases of the junction left unmatched. Germline CDR1 and CDR2: LGHNA and YNFKEQ. The length of the CDR3 is 15 residues. The CDR3 here is CASSQHSGGPREQYF. The CDR3 DNA reads TGTGCCAGCAGCCAACATAGCGGGGGGCCTAGGGAGCAGTACTTC.

This chain connects TRBV7-2 to TRBJ2-7; D remains ambiguous. Germline V gives CDR1 SGHTA, CDR2 FQGNSA. The CDR3 sequence is 15 residues long. Deletions cut 2 bases from V and 0 bases from J, with 11 bases between. This CDR3 is CASSLIFASSYEQYF. For the CDR3, the DNA is TGTGCCAGCAGCTTAATCTTCGCCAGCTCCTACGAGCAGTACTTC.

Only a few counts were recorded for this clone. This chain joins TRBV7-2 and TRBJ2-2, with unresolved D. There are 13 residues in the CDR3. Trimming took 2 bases from V and 1 from J, leaving 2 bases between them. Per the germline V gene, CDR1 is SGHTA and CDR2 is FQGNSA. The CDR3 region is CASSLLNTGELFF. DNA for the CDR3: TGTGCCAGCAGCTTACTGAACACCGGGGAGCTGTTTTTT.

This chain links TRBV10-3 with TRBJ2-1, with 13 bases aligning to TRBD2. Per germline, CDR1 ENHRY and CDR2 SYGVKD. The CDR3 has 20 amino acids. V shed 5 bases and J 7 bases; nucleotides not matched to a gene: 20. For the CDR3, the DNA is TGTGCCATCAGTACCTCGTCGGGGACTAGCGGGATGAGGGATTATAATGAGCAGTTCTTC. The encoded protein is CAISTSSGTSGMRDYNEQFF.

This clone was counted only a few times. This sequence joins TRBV7-9 and TRBJ1-1; no clear D. From germline, CDR1 is SEHNR and CDR2 FQNEAQ (reference sequence). CDR3 size: 14 residues. V lost 4 bases, J lost 5 bases, and 14 bases lay in between. The CDR3 loop reads CASSSRAGGTEAFF. DNA of the CDR3: TGTGCCAGCAGCTCCCGGGCGGGAGGGACTGAAGCTTTCTTT.

The gene calls are TRBV10-3 and TRBJ2-1, with TRBD2 matching 14 bases. Per the germline V gene, CDR1 is ENHRY and CDR2 is SYGVKD. CDR3 length: 17 residues. The V and J ends lost 8 bases and 9 bases, in that order; junction bases with no gene match: 15. The DNA for the CDR3 is TGTGCCATCGCATCCCCCGGGACTAGCGGGAGCCGAGGTGAGCAGTTCTTC. This sequence encodes CAIASPGTSGSRGEQFF.

The V and J genes are TRBV6-1 and TRBJ1-4, with D possibly matching TRBD1 (6 bases). The germline V gene encodes CDR1 MNHNS and CDR2 SASEGT. The length of the CDR3 is 15 residues. V was cut by 5 bases and J by 3 bases, with 13 bases left in between. The CDR3 DNA follows: TGTGCCAGCAGTAACAGGGCCATCGCTAATGAAAAACTGTTTTTT. It translates to CASSNRAIANEKLFF.

The gene calls are TRBV5-1 and TRBJ2-3; D call uncertain. Deletions cut 3 bases from V and 5 bases from J, with 22 bases between. Germline CDR1 is SGHRS and CDR2 is YFSETQ. CDR3 length: 17 amino acids. The CDR3 nucleotides are TGCGCCAGCAGCTCCTATTCAGGATTAGGCACGATAGATACGCAGTATTTT. Translation: CASSSYSGLGTIDTQYF.

The chain is built from TRBV7-9 and TRBJ2-7, with TRBD1 matching 8 bases. Per germline, CDR1 SEHNR and CDR2 FQNEAQ (reference sequence). The CDR3 is made up of 15 amino acids. V trimming: 3 bases; J trimming: 5 bases; junction bases outside the gene matches: 9. This chain's CDR3 is CASSFPGQGLDEQYF. CDR3 in DNA: TGTGCCAGCAGCTTCCCAGGACAGGGTCTAGACGAGCAGTACTTC.

This clone has at least ten counts. The chain links TRBV4-2 to TRBJ2-7; D unclear. CDR1 is LGHNA and CDR2 is YNFKEQ in the germline V gene. The CDR3 totals 15 residues. V lost 0 bases, J lost 7 bases, and 16 bases lay in between. The CDR3 here is CASSQDETSSGEQYF. Here the CDR3 DNA reads TGTGCCAGCAGCCAAGACGAAACCAGCTCCGGGGAGCAGTACTTC.

This clone was seen at least ten times. The J gene is TRBJ1-4, the V gene TRBV2, with D possibly TRBD1 on 6 matching bases. CDR1 and CDR2 from the germline V gene are SNHLY and FYNNEI. Trimming removed 7 bases from V and 13 bases from J, with 13 bases in between. CDR3 length: 11 residues. CDR3: CASTQQGTLFF. The CDR3, as DNA: TGTGCCAGCACCCAGCAGGGGACACTGTTTTTT.

The V call is TRBV6-1, the J call TRBJ2-2; D gene unclear. The CDR3 is made up of 13 amino acids. The ends were cut back, 8 bases at V and 4 bases at J, with 11 bases in the middle. CDR1 is MNHNS, CDR2 SASEGT, per germline. The CDR3 DNA reads as TGTGCCAGCCAAGAGGCTACCACCGGGGAGCTGTTTTTT. Its protein product is CASQEATTGELFF.